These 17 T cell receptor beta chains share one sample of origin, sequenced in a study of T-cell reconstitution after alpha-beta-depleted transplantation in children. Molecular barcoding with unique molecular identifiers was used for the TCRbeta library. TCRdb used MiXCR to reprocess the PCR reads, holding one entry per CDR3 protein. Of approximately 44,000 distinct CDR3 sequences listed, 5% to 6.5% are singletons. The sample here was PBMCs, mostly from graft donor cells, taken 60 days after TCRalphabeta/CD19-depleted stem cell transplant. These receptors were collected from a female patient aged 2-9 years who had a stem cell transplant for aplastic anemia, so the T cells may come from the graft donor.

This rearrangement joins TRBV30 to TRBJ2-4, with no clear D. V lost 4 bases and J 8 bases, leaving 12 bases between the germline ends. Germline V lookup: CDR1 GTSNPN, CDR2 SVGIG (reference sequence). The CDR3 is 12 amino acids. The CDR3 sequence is CAWTESGHIQYF. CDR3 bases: TGTGCCTGGACGGAGAGTGGACACATTCAGTACTTC.

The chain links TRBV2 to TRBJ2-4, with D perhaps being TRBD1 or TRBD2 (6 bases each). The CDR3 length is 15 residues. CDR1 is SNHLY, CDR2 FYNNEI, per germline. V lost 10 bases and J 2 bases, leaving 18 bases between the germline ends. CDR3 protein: CATGAGGLTKNIQYF. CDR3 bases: TGTGCCACAGGGGCTGGGGGGTTGACCAAAAACATTCAGTACTTC. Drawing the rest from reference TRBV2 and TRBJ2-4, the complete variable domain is EPEVTQTPSHQVTQMGQEVILRCVPISNHLYFYWYRQILGQKVEFLVSFYNNEISEKSEIFDDQFSVERPDGSNFTLKIRSTKLEDSAMYFCATGAGGLTKNIQYFGAGTRLSVL.

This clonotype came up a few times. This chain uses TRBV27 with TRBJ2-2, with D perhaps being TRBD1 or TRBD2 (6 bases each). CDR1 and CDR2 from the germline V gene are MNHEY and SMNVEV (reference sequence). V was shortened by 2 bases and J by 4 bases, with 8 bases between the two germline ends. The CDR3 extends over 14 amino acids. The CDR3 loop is CASSLGGPTGELFF. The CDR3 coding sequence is TGTGCCAGCAGTTTAGGGGGGCCCACCGGGGAGCTGTTTTTT.

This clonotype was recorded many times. The CDR3 bases are TGTGCCACCCGGGACAGGGACGCGAACGAGCAGTACTTC. Its protein product is CATRDRDANEQYF. V usage is TRBV6-6 and J usage is TRBJ2-7; 9 nucleotides agree with TRBD1. V dropped 10 bases and J dropped 5; count of bases not matched to a gene: 9. The CDR3 consists of 13 residues. CDR1 and CDR2 from the germline V gene are MNHNY and SVGAGI (reference sequence).

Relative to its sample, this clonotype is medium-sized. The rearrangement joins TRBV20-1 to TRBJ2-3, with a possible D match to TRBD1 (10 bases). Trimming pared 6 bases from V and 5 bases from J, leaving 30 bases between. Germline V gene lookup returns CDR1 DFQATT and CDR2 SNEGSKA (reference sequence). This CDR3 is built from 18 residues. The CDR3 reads CSALDRGQAGGPGDTQYF. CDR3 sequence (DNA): TGCAGTGCACTAGACAGGGGGCAAGCGGGAGGTCCCGGAGATACGCAGTATTTT.

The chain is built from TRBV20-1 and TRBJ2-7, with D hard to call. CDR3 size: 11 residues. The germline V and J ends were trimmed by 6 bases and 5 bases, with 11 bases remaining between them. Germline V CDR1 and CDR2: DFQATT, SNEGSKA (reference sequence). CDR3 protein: CSAYRTNEQYF. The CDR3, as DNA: TGCAGTGCCTACCGGACCAACGAGCAGTACTTC.

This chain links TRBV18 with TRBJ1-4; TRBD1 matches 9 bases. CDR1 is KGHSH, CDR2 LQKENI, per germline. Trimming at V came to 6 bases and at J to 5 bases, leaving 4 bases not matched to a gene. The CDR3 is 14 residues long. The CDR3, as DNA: TGTGCCAGCTCGCCCGGGACAGGGAATGAAAAACTGTTTTTT. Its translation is CASSPGTGNEKLFF.

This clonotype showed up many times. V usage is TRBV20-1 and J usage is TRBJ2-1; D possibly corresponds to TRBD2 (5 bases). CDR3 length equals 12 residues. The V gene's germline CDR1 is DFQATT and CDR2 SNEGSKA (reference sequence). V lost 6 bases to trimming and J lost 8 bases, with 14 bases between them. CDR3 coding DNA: TGCAGTGCCAAGAGCGGATGGCATGAGCAGTTCTTC. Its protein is CSAKSGWHEQFF.

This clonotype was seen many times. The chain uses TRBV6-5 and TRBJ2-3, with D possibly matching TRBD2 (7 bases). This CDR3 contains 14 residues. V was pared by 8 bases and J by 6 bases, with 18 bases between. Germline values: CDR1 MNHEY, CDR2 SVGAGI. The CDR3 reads CASRGDTRGDTQYF. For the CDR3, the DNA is TGTGCCAGCCGGGGGGACACTCGGGGCGATACGCAGTATTTT.

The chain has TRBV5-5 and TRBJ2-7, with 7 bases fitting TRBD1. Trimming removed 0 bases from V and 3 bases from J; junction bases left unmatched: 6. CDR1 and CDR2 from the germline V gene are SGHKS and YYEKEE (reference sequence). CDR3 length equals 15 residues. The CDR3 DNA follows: TGTGCCAGCAGCTTGGTTACAGGGGTGGACTACGAGCAGTACTTC. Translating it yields CASSLVTGVDYEQYF.

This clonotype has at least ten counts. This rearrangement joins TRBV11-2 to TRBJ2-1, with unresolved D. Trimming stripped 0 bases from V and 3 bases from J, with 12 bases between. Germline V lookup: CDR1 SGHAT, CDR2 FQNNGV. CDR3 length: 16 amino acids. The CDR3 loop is CASSLETASHYNEQFF. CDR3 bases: TGTGCCAGCAGCTTAGAAACGGCTTCCCACTACAATGAGCAGTTCTTC. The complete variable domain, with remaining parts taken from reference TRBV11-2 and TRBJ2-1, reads EAGVAQSPRYKIIEKRQSVAFWCNPISGHATLYWYQQILGQGPKLLIQFQNNGVVDDSQLPKDRFSAERLKGVDSTLKIQPAKLEDSAVYLCASSLETASHYNEQFFGPGTRLTVL.

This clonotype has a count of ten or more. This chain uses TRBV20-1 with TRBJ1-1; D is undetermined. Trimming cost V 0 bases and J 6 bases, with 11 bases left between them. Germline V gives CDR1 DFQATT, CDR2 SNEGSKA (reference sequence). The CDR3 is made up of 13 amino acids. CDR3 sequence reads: CSAREGTVPEAFF. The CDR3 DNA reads TGCAGTGCTAGAGAGGGTACCGTTCCTGAAGCTTTCTTT.

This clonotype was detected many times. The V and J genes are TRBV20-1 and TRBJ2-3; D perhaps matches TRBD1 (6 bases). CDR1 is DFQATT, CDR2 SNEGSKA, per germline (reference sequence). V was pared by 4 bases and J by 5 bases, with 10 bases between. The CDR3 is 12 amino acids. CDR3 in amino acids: CSANREIDTQYF. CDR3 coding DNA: TGCAGTGCTAACAGGGAGATAGATACGCAGTATTTT.

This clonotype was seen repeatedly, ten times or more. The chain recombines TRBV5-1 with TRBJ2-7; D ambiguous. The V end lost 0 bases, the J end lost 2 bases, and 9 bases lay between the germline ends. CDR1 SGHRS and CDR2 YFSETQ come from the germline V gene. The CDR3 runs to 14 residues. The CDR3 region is CASSLVVSPYEQYF. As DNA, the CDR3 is TGCGCCAGCAGCTTGGTAGTCTCCCCCTACGAGCAGTACTTC.

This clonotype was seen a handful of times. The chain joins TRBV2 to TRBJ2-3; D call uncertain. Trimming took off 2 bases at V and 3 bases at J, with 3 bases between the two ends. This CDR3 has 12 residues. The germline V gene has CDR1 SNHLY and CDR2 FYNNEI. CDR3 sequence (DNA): TGTGCCAGCAGTGAACTTACAGATACGCAGTATTTT. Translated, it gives CASSELTDTQYF. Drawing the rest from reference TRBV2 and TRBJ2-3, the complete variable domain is EPEVTQTPSHQVTQMGQEVILRCVPISNHLYFYWYRQILGQKVEFLVSFYNNEISEKSEIFDDQFSVERPDGSNFTLKIRSTKLEDSAMYFCASSELTDTQYFGPGTRLTVL.

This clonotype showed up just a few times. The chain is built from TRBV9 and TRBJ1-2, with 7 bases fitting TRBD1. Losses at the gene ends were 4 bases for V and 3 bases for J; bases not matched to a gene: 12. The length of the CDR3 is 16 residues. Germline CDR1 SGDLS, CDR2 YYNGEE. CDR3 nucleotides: TGTGCCAGCAGCTCAAGTCCCACCGGGACAGACTATGGCTACACCTTC. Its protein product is CASSSSPTGTDYGYTF.

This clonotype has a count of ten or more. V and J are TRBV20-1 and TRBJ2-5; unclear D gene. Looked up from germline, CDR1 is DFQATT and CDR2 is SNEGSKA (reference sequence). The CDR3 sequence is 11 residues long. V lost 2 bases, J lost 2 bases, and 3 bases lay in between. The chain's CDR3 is CSARLQETQYF. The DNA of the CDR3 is TGCAGTGCTAGATTACAAGAGACCCAGTACTTC.